Listed below are T cell receptor beta chains from one sample, sequenced in a study of cytomegalovirus exposure and HLA in healthy donors. The assay was immunoSEQ multiplex PCR, and TCRdb's table has in-frame clones only and misses some. The sample records about 140,000 clones, 85% to 90% being singletons. Material: PBMCs. The receptors derive from a man aged 18 to 29 in good health and CMV-seropositive. The CDR3 runs from the conserved cysteine through the conserved F or W. Each record gives: J gene, clone size, D gene, V gene, CDR3 DNA, CDR3 protein. A D gene is named only where the DNA matches it firmly. Clone sizes are given selectively: once, few, many, or a class where the clone is expanded.

TRBJ2-1 | NA | NA | TRBV1 | TGCACCAGCAGCCAAGAGATCAAGCGGGAGAGGTACAATGAGCAGTTCTTC | CTSSQEIKRERYNEQFF
TRBJ2-6 | NA | NA | TRBV5-1 | TGCGCCAGCCGCTTAGCGAGCTCTGGGGCCAACGTCCTGACTTTC | CASRLASSGANVLTF
TRBJ2-7 | NA | NA | TRBV18 | TGTGCCAGCTCACCCGGGAATCAGTACGAGCAGTACTTC | CASSPGNQYEQYF
TRBJ2-7 | NA | NA | TRBV6-5 | TGTGCCACCTCACCGGACAGGACTATATACGAGCAGTACTTC | CATSPDRTIYEQYF
TRBJ2-7 | NA | NA | TRBV11-2 | TGTGCCAGCAGCTTCGAGAGGGTCTCCTACGAGCAGTACTTC | CASSFERVSYEQYF
TRBJ1-6 | NA | NA | TRBV19 | TGTGCCAGTAGTGCGGGCCTAAGTCCCCTCCACTTT | CASSAGLSPLHF
TRBJ2-1 | NA | TRBD1 | TRBV5-6 | TGTGCCAGCAGCTTCCGGGACAGCGGCTCCTACAATGAGCAGTTCTTC | CASSFRDSGSYNEQFF
TRBJ2-7 | NA | NA | TRBV27 | TGTGCCAGCAGTTATAAGGGGCTGGGATACGAGCAGTACTTC | CASSYKGLGYEQYF
TRBJ2-1 | once | TRBD2 | TRBV9 | TGTGCCAGCAGCCCCCCTAGCGGGAGCTCCTACAATGAGCAGTTCTTC | CASSPPSGSSYNEQFF
TRBJ2-5 | NA | TRBD1 | TRBV5-1 | TGCGCCAGCAGCAAAGGACAGGCCGAAGAGACCCAGTACTTC | CASSKGQAEETQYF
TRBJ2-7 | NA | NA | TRBV23-1 | TGCGCCAGCAGTCAAGGAGGGGACAGCTCCTACGAGCAGTACTTC | CASSQGGDSSYEQYF
TRBJ2-1 | NA | TRBD2 | TRBV27 | TGTGCCAGCAGTTTATTAGGGTCTGTCGGGACTAGCGGGGGCACGCAGTTCTTC | CASSLLGSVGTSGGTQFF
TRBJ2-7 | NA | TRBD1 | TRBV19 | TGTGCCAGTAGTTCCTCCGGGACAGCTATCTACGAGCAGTACTTC | CASSSSGTAIYEQYF
TRBJ2-3 | NA | TRBD2 | TRBV5-1 | TGCGCCAGCAGCTTGGGGCACAGCGGGGGAGGACCTACAGATACGCAGTATTTT | CASSLGHSGGGPTDTQYF
TRBJ2-6 | NA | TRBD1 | TRBV30 | TGTGCCTGGAGCGCTGACAGGGTGGGGGCCAACGTCCTGACTTTC | CAWSADRVGANVLTF
TRBJ1-5 | NA | TRBD1 | TRBV15 | TGTGCCACCAGCGAAGGGACAGGGACAGGGTATCAGCCCCAGCATTTT | CATSEGTGTGYQPQHF
TRBJ2-1 | NA | NA | TRBV19 | TGTGCCAGTAGTATGACAGCGACTGCGTGGGAGCAGTTCTTC | CASSMTATAWEQFF
TRBJ1-5 | NA | NA | TRBV2 | TGTGCCAGCAGTGAAGTCCGTAATCAGCCCCAGCATTTT | CASSEVRNQPQHF
TRBJ1-1 | NA | NA | TRBV18 | TGTGCCAGCTCACCAGGTCGGGGAACTGAAGCTTTCTTT | CASSPGRGTEAFF
TRBJ2-3 | NA | TRBD2 | TRBV30 | TGTGCCTGGAGTGTACTTCCGGGGGGAGGCGGCACAGATACGCAGTATTTT | CAWSVLPGGGGTDTQYF
TRBJ2-5 | NA | TRBD2 | TRBV12-5 | TGTGCTAGTGGTTTGCGAATACTAGCGGTACAAGAGACCCAGTACTTC | CASGLRILAVQETQYF
TRBJ1-2 | NA | TRBD1 | TRBV9 | TGTGCCAGCAGCCCGGCAGACAGGGGCGGCTACACCTTC | CASSPADRGGYTF
TRBJ2-1 | NA | TRBD2 | TRBV6-6 | TGTGCCAGCAGAGGACTAGCGTCGAAGGACAATGAGCAGTTCTTC | CASRGLASKDNEQFF
TRBJ2-3 | NA | TRBD1 | TRBV7-8 | TGTGCCAGCAGCCCTCCTTTACGATACAGGGGGCGCGGAGATACGCAGTATTTT | CASSPPLRYRGRGDTQYF
TRBJ1-2 | NA | NA | TRBV5-4 | TGTGCCAGCAGCTTCTCCGGACAGCATTTAGCTAACTATGGCTACACCTTC | CASSFSGQHLANYGYTF
TRBJ2-1 | NA | TRBD2 | TRBV18 | TGTGCCAGCTCACCTCCGGGACTAGCCGATAATGAGCAGTTCTTC | CASSPPGLADNEQFF
TRBJ2-5 | NA | NA | TRBV5-4 | TGTGCCAGCAGCGATACCGGACAGCAAGAGACCCAGTACTTC | CASSDTGQQETQYF